This TCR beta chain is drawn from a study of a mutant IDH1 vaccine in newly diagnosed glioma. Overall study context: The start of vaccination came 4-6 weeks after radiotherapy alone, or with temozolomide cycles. Earlier therapy was either radiotherapy, temozolomide, or both, and most got both.

Note on this clone: Its target is not known.

The data were produced by immunoSEQ multiplex PCR, yet TCRdb's version contains in-frame clones alone and is incomplete. The profile covers around 26,000 clones, with roughly three quarters appearing a single time and 9.5% to 12% taken by the ten largest. The CDR3 is 13 residues long. Looked up from germline, CDR1 is SGHDT and CDR2 is YYEEEE. The V end lost 0 bases, the J end lost 4 bases, and 7 bases lay between the germline ends. Time point specified: week 11, during vaccination. In the vaccine, a single dose held 300 ug of the mutant IDH1 20-mer peptide, along with topical imiquimod. This material consisted of peripheral blood mononuclear cells (PBMCs), taken from a glioma patient whose treatment included an IDH1 peptide vaccine. This TCR came from a man aged 18 to 29 with glioma. Some clones in this sample may be carry-over from other donors' samples. The chain carries TRBV5-6 and TRBJ1-2; D possibly corresponds to TRBD1 (5 bases). CDR3 sequence: CASSLEGIYGYTF. The CDR3 region has the DNA TGTGCCAGCAGCTTGGAGGGGATCTATGGCTACACCTTC.